Each of the 3 T cell receptor beta chains below was sequenced from the same sample in a study of control samples from healthy donors and cancer patients. Produced via immunoSEQ multiplex PCR; TCRdb's table is partial and in-frame only. Of under 15,000 clones in the sample, more than 85% were seen once. The sample consisted of PBMCs. These receptors were collected from an older man with lung cancer.

The CDR3 region is CASSLNVGGNIQYF. The CDR3 DNA follows: TGTGCCAGCAGCTTAAATGTAGGGGGAAACATTCAGTACTTC. The gene calls are TRBV7-2 and TRBJ2-4, with D possibly TRBD1 on 6 matching bases. Per the germline V gene, CDR1 is SGHTA and CDR2 is FQGNSA. This CDR3 is built from 14 residues. The germline V and J ends were trimmed by 2 bases and 6 bases, with 11 bases remaining between them.

J is TRBJ2-4 and V is TRBV2, with TRBD1 as a possible D gene (6 bases). This CDR3 region has 16 residues. V lost 6 bases and J lost 0, with 15 bases in between. Per the germline V gene, CDR1 is SNHLY and CDR2 is FYNNEI. The CDR3 bases are TGTGCCAGCAGGGAGCAGGGGTTGCTAGCCAAAAACATTCAGTACTTC. It yields the protein CASREQGLLAKNIQYF.

This clone was detected once. The J gene is TRBJ2-1, the V gene TRBV28; D is undetermined. V shed 1 base and J shed 10 bases, with 11 bases lying between them. CDR1 MDHEN and CDR2 SYDVKM come from the germline V gene. The CDR3 is 13 residues long. The CDR3 loop reads CASSLLHRYEQFF. The CDR3 DNA sequence: TGTGCCAGCAGTTTATTGCACCGTTACGAGCAGTTCTTC.